This is a list of T cell receptor beta chains from one sample in a study of CD8 T cells in ankylosing spondylitis. Each CDR3 protein is one row after TCRdb ran MiXCR on the 5' RACE reads. The table lists under 250,000 distinct CDR3 sequences, roughly a third of them singletons, with around 4.5% in the top ten. The sequencing input was blood, either unsorted or a sorted T cell fraction (not recorded which). Receptor source: a male donor with ankylosing spondylitis or in good health (not recorded which). Both conserved end residues are part of each CDR3. Each record gives: V gene, clone size, J gene, CDR3 protein. The size of a clone is reported for some rows only, either as once, few or many, or as a class for expanded clones.

v_call: TRBV20-1; clone_size: few; j_call: TRBJ1-1; cdr3_aa: CSARDRVGHTEAFF
v_call: TRBV29-1; clone_size: .; j_call: TRBJ2-3; cdr3_aa: CSVEGVPNTDTQYF
v_call: TRBV12-3/TRBV12-4; clone_size: few; j_call: TRBJ2-7; cdr3_aa: CASSLFRGASEQYF
v_call: TRBV12-5; clone_size: once; j_call: TRBJ2-5; cdr3_aa: CASGEGPPEGTQYF
v_call: TRBV12-3/TRBV12-4; clone_size: .; j_call: TRBJ1-2; cdr3_aa: CASSYGTVYGYTF
v_call: TRBV12-3/TRBV12-4; clone_size: .; j_call: TRBJ2-7; cdr3_aa: CASSAETSYEQYF
v_call: TRBV4-1; clone_size: .; j_call: TRBJ2-7; cdr3_aa: CASSYDQGPSYEQYF
v_call: TRBV4-2; clone_size: few; j_call: TRBJ2-1; cdr3_aa: CASSPQPGGSYNEQFF
v_call: TRBV29-1; clone_size: .; j_call: TRBJ1-3; cdr3_aa: CSVGEKNTIYF
v_call: TRBV5-1; clone_size: .; j_call: TRBJ2-3; cdr3_aa: CASSLEGTPDTQYF
v_call: TRBV10-1; clone_size: few; j_call: TRBJ1-2; cdr3_aa: CASSERRGHGYTF
v_call: TRBV12-3/TRBV12-4; clone_size: few; j_call: TRBJ2-1; cdr3_aa: CASSPRWASYNEQFF
v_call: TRBV6-1; clone_size: .; j_call: TRBJ1-2; cdr3_aa: CASSRQTGNSQANYGYTF
v_call: TRBV28; clone_size: few; j_call: TRBJ2-3; cdr3_aa: CASSWTVSGTDTQYF
v_call: TRBV6-1; clone_size: once; j_call: TRBJ2-5; cdr3_aa: CASRLRLEGYEETQYF
v_call: TRBV28; clone_size: .; j_call: TRBJ2-7; cdr3_aa: CASSSHRDRVSYEQYF
v_call: TRBV6-1; clone_size: .; j_call: TRBJ2-7; cdr3_aa: CASLWGGPSYEQYF
v_call: TRBV12-3/TRBV12-4; clone_size: .; j_call: TRBJ2-5; cdr3_aa: CASGDRGRGETQYF
v_call: TRBV5-1; clone_size: .; j_call: TRBJ2-7; cdr3_aa: CASSLSRSQSYEQYF
v_call: TRBV5-1; clone_size: .; j_call: TRBJ2-1; cdr3_aa: CASSFETGQLYNEQFF
v_call: TRBV29-1; clone_size: .; j_call: TRBJ2-5; cdr3_aa: CSAHGARLPTQYF
v_call: TRBV12-3/TRBV12-4; clone_size: many; j_call: TRBJ2-1; cdr3_aa: CASSRQSNEQFF
v_call: TRBV20-1; clone_size: few; j_call: TRBJ1-2; cdr3_aa: CSAHGGVNYGYTF
v_call: TRBV5-1; clone_size: few; j_call: TRBJ2-4; cdr3_aa: CASSLSGGGRQNIQYF
v_call: TRBV6-1; clone_size: .; j_call: TRBJ1-1; cdr3_aa: CASHRRGGKTEAFF
v_call: TRBV7-9; clone_size: .; j_call: TRBJ1-2; cdr3_aa: CASSLAPIRDGYTF
v_call: TRBV5-1; clone_size: .; j_call: TRBJ2-2; cdr3_aa: CASSLQGRSNTGELFF
v_call: TRBV20-1; clone_size: many; j_call: TRBJ2-3; cdr3_aa: CSASRTDTQYF
v_call: TRBV28; clone_size: .; j_call: TRBJ2-3; cdr3_aa: CASSSTATQYF
v_call: TRBV12-3/TRBV12-4; clone_size: many; j_call: TRBJ2-5; cdr3_aa: CASSFSGQETQYF
v_call: TRBV12-3/TRBV12-4; clone_size: .; j_call: TRBJ2-3; cdr3_aa: CASSLAAVSTDTQYF
v_call: TRBV5-6; clone_size: few; j_call: TRBJ2-1; cdr3_aa: CASSLRRQGKGEQFF
v_call: TRBV27; clone_size: .; j_call: TRBJ2-7; cdr3_aa: CASSNSGGEQYF
v_call: TRBV12-3/TRBV12-4; clone_size: .; j_call: TRBJ2-5; cdr3_aa: CASTSFVRETQYF